These T cell receptor beta chains were read from a single sample in a study of metastatic and nonmetastatic thyroid tumors. TCRdb reprocessed the PCR reads using MiXCR. The profile shows 15,000 to 20,000 clones, less than 30% of them singletons. The sample consisted of tumor tissue. These receptors were collected from a female donor with papillary thyroid cancer or a benign thyroid nodule (not recorded which). Some clones in this sample may be carry-over from other donors' samples. Each CDR3 is given with its conserved first and last residue. D genes are given only for firm matches. Some rows mark clone size as missing; the rest say once, few, many or name a class of expanded clone.

CDR3aa: CSARVLAGGHYNEQFF
CDR3nt: TGCAGTGCTAGAGTCCTAGCGGGGGGACACTACAATGAGCAGTTCTTC
j_gene: TRBJ2-1
abundance: .
d_gene: TRBD2
v_gene: TRBV20-1

CDR3aa: CASSFDTGELFF
CDR3nt: TGTGCCAGCAGCTTTGACACCGGGGAGCTGTTTTTT
j_gene: TRBJ2-2
abundance: many
d_gene: .
v_gene: TRBV5-4

CDR3aa: CASSLGQGNTEAFF
CDR3nt: TGTGCCAGCAGCTTAGGGCAAGGGAACACTGAAGCTTTCTTT
j_gene: TRBJ1-1
abundance: many
d_gene: .
v_gene: TRBV7-2

CDR3aa: CASSLEVGVRYNEQFF
CDR3nt: TGTGCCAGCAGCTTAGAGGTCGGGGTGCGGTACAATGAGCAGTTCTTC
j_gene: TRBJ2-1
abundance: many
d_gene: .
v_gene: TRBV11-2

CDR3aa: CASSLGDRVAPLHF
CDR3nt: TGTGCCAGCAGCTTAGGGGACAGGGTAGCACCCCTCCACTTT
j_gene: TRBJ1-6
abundance: .
d_gene: TRBD1
v_gene: TRBV7-2

CDR3aa: CASSDSGANAADTQYF
CDR3nt: TGTGCCAGCAGTGACTCGGGGGCCAATGCGGCGGATACGCAGTATTTT
j_gene: TRBJ2-3
abundance: medium-sized
d_gene: .
v_gene: TRBV6-4

CDR3aa: CSAMGSRGAGELFF
CDR3nt: TGCAGTGCTATGGGGTCCAGGGGGGCCGGGGAGCTGTTTTTT
j_gene: TRBJ2-2
abundance: .
d_gene: .
v_gene: TRBV20-1

CDR3aa: CASGDGLGHTEAFF
CDR3nt: TGTGCCAGCGGGGACGGACTTGGGCACACTGAAGCTTTCTTT
j_gene: TRBJ1-1
abundance: .
d_gene: .
v_gene: TRBV6-1

CDR3aa: CASGEYYGYTF
CDR3nt: TGTGCCAGCGGGGAGTACTATGGCTACACCTTC
j_gene: TRBJ1-2
abundance: many
d_gene: .
v_gene: TRBV9

CDR3aa: CASRPGLAYSYNEQFF
CDR3nt: TGTGCCAGCAGACCGGGACTAGCGTATTCCTACAATGAGCAGTTCTTC
j_gene: TRBJ2-1
abundance: .
d_gene: TRBD2
v_gene: TRBV12-3/TRBV12-4

CDR3aa: CANTRLGGSAEAFF
CDR3nt: TGTGCCAACACCCGCCTTGGGGGGAGTGCTGAAGCTTTCTTT
j_gene: TRBJ1-1
abundance: many
d_gene: .
v_gene: TRBV12-3/TRBV12-4

CDR3aa: CASSHTSGASYEQYF
CDR3nt: TGTGCCAGCAGCCACACTAGCGGAGCCTCCTACGAGCAGTACTTC
j_gene: TRBJ2-7
abundance: medium-sized
d_gene: TRBD2
v_gene: TRBV6-1

CDR3aa: CASTLTGLNNSPLHF
CDR3nt: TGTGCCAGTACCCTGACAGGGCTAAATAATTCACCCCTCCACTTT
j_gene: TRBJ1-6
abundance: many
d_gene: TRBD1
v_gene: TRBV19

CDR3aa: CSVEFGRANYGYTF
CDR3nt: TGCAGCGTTGAGTTTGGCAGGGCTAACTATGGCTACACCTTC
j_gene: TRBJ1-2
abundance: .
d_gene: .
v_gene: TRBV29-1

CDR3aa: CSARFGNKNTEAFF
CDR3nt: TGCAGTGCTAGATTTGGGAACAAAAACACTGAAGCTTTCTTT
j_gene: TRBJ1-1
abundance: .
d_gene: .
v_gene: TRBV20-1

CDR3aa: CASSQDLGDSAYEQYF
CDR3nt: TGTGCCAGCAGCCAAGATTTGGGCGACAGTGCCTACGAGCAGTACTTC
j_gene: TRBJ2-7
abundance: .
d_gene: .
v_gene: TRBV4-2

CDR3aa: CSARILAGCTDTQYF
CDR3nt: TGCAGTGCTAGAATCCTAGCGGGTTGCACAGATACGCAGTATTTT
j_gene: TRBJ2-3
abundance: .
d_gene: TRBD2
v_gene: TRBV20-1

CDR3aa: CSARDTSGPTYEQYF
CDR3nt: TGCAGTGCCCGCGACACTAGCGGGCCCACCTACGAGCAGTACTTC
j_gene: TRBJ2-7
abundance: once
d_gene: TRBD2
v_gene: TRBV20-1

CDR3aa: CSARVSTSGKGYEQYF
CDR3nt: TGCAGTGCTAGAGTCTCGACTAGCGGGAAAGGTTACGAGCAGTACTTC
j_gene: TRBJ2-7
abundance: .
d_gene: TRBD2
v_gene: TRBV20-1

CDR3aa: CASRPASGGELFF
CDR3nt: TGTGCCAGCAGACCCGCTAGCGGCGGGGAGCTGTTTTTT
j_gene: TRBJ2-2
abundance: .
d_gene: TRBD2
v_gene: TRBV28

CDR3aa: CSASRQTRETQYF
CDR3nt: TGCAGTGCTAGCCGGCAAACCCGGGAGACCCAGTACTTC
j_gene: TRBJ2-5
abundance: many
d_gene: .
v_gene: TRBV20-1

CDR3aa: CASSQRNYGYTF
CDR3nt: TGTGCCAGCAGCCAACGTAACTATGGCTACACCTTC
j_gene: TRBJ1-2
abundance: .
d_gene: .
v_gene: TRBV4-2

CDR3aa: CSAPSLGRGNTIYF
CDR3nt: TGCAGTGCTCCGTCCTTGGGACGTGGAAACACCATATATTTT
j_gene: TRBJ1-3
abundance: .
d_gene: .
v_gene: TRBV20-1

CDR3aa: CASSPLAQETQYF
CDR3nt: TGTGCCAGCAGCCCCCTCGCGCAAGAGACCCAGTACTTC
j_gene: TRBJ2-5
abundance: many
d_gene: .
v_gene: TRBV13

CDR3aa: CASSESTSEEQYF
CDR3nt: TGTGCCAGCAGTGAATCAACTAGCGAGGAGCAGTACTTC
j_gene: TRBJ2-7
abundance: few
d_gene: TRBD2
v_gene: TRBV6-1

CDR3aa: CASSYRAEQFF
CDR3nt: TGTGCCAGCAGTTATAGGGCAGAGCAGTTCTTC
j_gene: TRBJ2-1
abundance: medium-sized
d_gene: .
v_gene: TRBV6-2/TRBV6-3

CDR3aa: CSARQGGTDTQYF
CDR3nt: TGCAGTGCTAGACAGGGGGGCACAGATACGCAGTATTTT
j_gene: TRBJ2-3
abundance: medium-sized
d_gene: TRBD1
v_gene: TRBV20-1

CDR3aa: CASSSLLFTQYF
CDR3nt: TGTGCCAGCAGCTCCCTACTCTTTACCCAGTACTTC
j_gene: TRBJ2-5
abundance: many
d_gene: .
v_gene: TRBV7-2